Listed below are T cell receptor beta chains from one sample, sequenced in a study of cytomegalovirus exposure and HLA in healthy donors. TCRdb keeps only in-frame clones here, not all; method: immunoSEQ multiplex PCR. The repertoire holds roughly 200,000 clones, with about 9.4% as singletons. Input material: PBMCs. The source of these receptors is a woman aged 25 to 39 in good health and CMV-seropositive. Each CDR3 is given with its conserved first and last residue. A D gene is named only where the DNA matches it firmly. Size values are once, few and many counts, or a class for expanded clones, and some rows have none.

clone size,CDR3 length,D gene,J gene,V gene,CDR3 protein
few,15,TRBD1,TRBJ1-5,TRBV19,CASRDHGQGNQPQHF
-,16,TRBD2,TRBJ2-5,TRBV5-1,CASSQSTSGRGKTQYF
-,16,TRBD1,TRBJ1-1,TRBV19,CASSRTGSRYDTEAFF
-,13,-,TRBJ1-2,TRBV10-2,CASSEGGSYGYTF
-,13,-,TRBJ2-3,TRBV6-5,CASSPGLTDTQYF
-,14,-,TRBJ2-4,TRBV5-1,CASRAGTAGDIQYF
-,13,-,TRBJ1-2,TRBV9,CASSEVVGIGYTF
-,14,TRBD2,-,TRBV6-5,CASSSGGGPYEQYF
-,13,-,TRBJ1-1,TRBV11-2,CASSLRSNTEAFF
few,13,-,TRBJ2-5,TRBV2,CASSEALRETQYF
few,15,TRBD2,TRBJ2-3,TRBV6-1,CASRGRVMGTDTQYF
-,16,TRBD1,TRBJ2-1,TRBV5-6,CASSFPGTGSYNEQFF
few,12,-,TRBJ1-6,TRBV7-9,CASSFGDSPLHF
few,15,TRBD1,TRBJ2-7,TRBV9,CASSEGAAYNYEQYF
-,16,-,TRBJ1-3,TRBV2,CASSGGSGISGNTIYF
-,16,-,TRBJ1-4,TRBV9,CASSAGGGPVGEKLFF
-,14,-,TRBJ2-3,TRBV9,CASSVAPVTDTQYF
few,15,-,TRBJ2-7,TRBV5-6,CASSDGTPLNYEQYF
-,15,TRBD2,TRBJ2-7,TRBV7-9,CASTVASGPYYEQYF
few,15,TRBD2,TRBJ2-1,TRBV6-5,CASRGTSGRGNEQFF
few,12,-,TRBJ2-2,TRBV4-1,CASRVGTGELFF
-,17,-,TRBJ2-7,TRBV4-1,CASSPDRGRASSYEQYF
-,15,TRBD1,TRBJ2-7,TRBV5-6,CASSLGGTGEDEQYF
-,14,-,TRBJ2-1,TRBV5-4,CASNLSPVYNEQFF
-,14,TRBD1,TRBJ2-5,TRBV6-5,CASSYSRGSETQYF
few,14,TRBD1,TRBJ1-1,TRBV11-2,CASSRDRGSWVAFF
few,18,TRBD2,TRBJ2-1,TRBV7-9,CASSPRLAGPPLDNEQFF
few,15,TRBD1,TRBJ2-3,TRBV9,CASSGDRVSTDAQYF
-,15,-,TRBJ2-2,TRBV5-1,CASRPRTAVPGELFF
-,13,TRBD1,TRBJ1-1,TRBV14,CASSETGVTEAFF
few,18,-,TRBJ2-5,TRBV11-2,CASSLTYFGGVLQETQYF
few,14,-,TRBJ2-3,TRBV7-9,CASSPLTSTDTQYF
few,15,TRBD1,TRBJ1-2,TRBV13,CASSYIGGQIYGYTF
-,14,TRBD2,TRBJ2-7,TRBV9,CASSVEGGSHEQYF
-,16,-,TRBJ1-5,TRBV9,CASSVGGGSIDQPQHF
few,15,TRBD1,TRBJ1-3,TRBV11-2,CASSFLTGWGNTIYF
-,17,TRBD1,TRBJ1-2,TRBV27,CASSRGTDYEKIYGYTF
-,11,-,TRBJ2-7,TRBV5-4,CASSRLDEQYF
-,14,TRBD2,TRBJ2-1,TRBV19,CASAPSGRGNEQFF
-,14,TRBD1,TRBJ2-7,TRBV6-6,CASSPGTGVNEQYF
-,13,-,TRBJ2-3,TRBV11-2,CASGRSLRDTQYF
few,13,-,TRBJ2-7,TRBV15,CATSRDQGGEQYF
few,15,TRBD1,TRBJ2-7,TRBV4-2,CASSHPGQVDYEQYF
few,14,TRBD2,TRBJ2-1,TRBV5-1,CASSLRSGSDEQLF
few,18,TRBD2,TRBJ2-3,TRBV7-2,CASSLEPPSGSWSDTQYF
-,16,-,TRBJ1-2,TRBV7-2,CASSLASQGLSSSYTF